The clone carrying this T cell receptor (beta chain) has just a few counts. This record belongs to a study of T-cell memory formation after mild COVID-19. Study information: Largely donor-specific TCR clusters were found.

TCRdb re-analysed the 5' RACE reads in MiXCR, keeping a single row per CDR3 protein. The sample gives nearly 110,000 distinct CDR3 sequences, 15% to 20% of which show up once; 28% is in the top ten. Sequenced sample: PBMCs or a T cell subset sorted from them (not recorded which). This clonotype was obtained from an adult woman who had mild COVID-19 (a few samples of this study predate the infection). Cell type and time point are not known.

CDR3 sequence reads: CASTPGSGTHNEQFF. In nucleotides, the CDR3 is TGCGCCAGCACCCCCGGCAGCGGGACCCACAATGAGCAGTTCTTC. The chain carries TRBV4-3 and TRBJ2-1; 7 bases match TRBD2. The CDR3 extends over 15 amino acids. V lost 7 bases and J lost 5; bases outside the gene matches: 11. Germline loops: CDR1 LGHNA, CDR2 YSLEER.